These T cell receptor beta chains were read from a single sample in a study of PD-L1 blockade in urothelial cancer. Libraries were prepared by immunoSEQ multiplex PCR; TCRdb keeps only in-frame clonotypes and omits some of them. The repertoire holds about 110,000 clones, 70% to 90% seen once, with approximately 2.4% in the top ten. The specimen comprised PBMCs, sampled around atezolizumab (anti-PD-L1) treatment. The source is a middle-aged man with urothelial cancer. Both conserved end residues are part of each CDR3. D genes are given only for firm matches. Not every row has a clone size; where given, it reads once, few, many or a size class.

once | TRBJ1-1 | - | TRBV19 | TGTGCCAGCGCCCGGGGGTCCGTGGGCACTGAAGCTTTCTTT | CASARGSVGTEAFF
once | TRBJ2-3 | TRBD2 | TRBV9 | TGTGCCAGCAGCCATGGTATAGCGGGAGCCATACGGGGGGATACGCAGTATTTT | CASSHGIAGAIRGDTQYF
- | TRBJ2-7 | TRBD2 | TRBV10-2 | TGCGCCAGCAATAATGTAGCGGGAGGCGGGGGGCAGTACTTC | CASNNVAGGGGQYF
- | TRBJ2-7 | TRBD1 | TRBV14 | TGTGCCAGCAGCTTAAACAAGGGACAGATCCTACACTACGAGCAGTACTTC | CASSLNKGQILHYEQYF
- | TRBJ1-1 | TRBD1 | TRBV28 | TGTGCCAGCAGGGGACAGGGGGCAATGAACACTGAAGCTTTCTTT | CASRGQGAMNTEAFF
- | TRBJ2-7 | - | TRBV30 | TGTGCCTGGAGCCGGGGGAATAACTACGAGCAGTACTTC | CAWSRGNNYEQYF
- | TRBJ1-5 | - | TRBV18 | TGTGCCAGCTCACCGGGTAGCGATCAGCCCCAGCATTTT | CASSPGSDQPQHF
- | TRBJ1-5 | TRBD1 | TRBV7-2 | TGTGCCAGCAGCTTCACAGGGACAGGGAATCAGCCCCAGCATTTT | CASSFTGTGNQPQHF
- | TRBJ1-2 | - | TRBV7-2 | TGTGCCAGCAGCTTCGGCATACAGTCCTATGGCTACACCTTC | CASSFGIQSYGYTF
- | TRBJ2-1 | TRBD1 | TRBV5-1 | TGCGCCAGCGCGCCCGGGACAGGGGTCGATGAGCAGTTCTTC | CASAPGTGVDEQFF
- | TRBJ1-1 | - | TRBV6-1 | TGTGCCAGCAGTGACCTAGTACGGATGAACACTGAAGCTTTCTTT | CASSDLVRMNTEAFF
few | TRBJ2-1 | TRBD2 | TRBV6-4 | TGTGCCAGCAGCCGCGGGAGCACCTCCTACAATGAGCAGTTCTTC | CASSRGSTSYNEQFF
- | TRBJ1-3 | - | TRBV7-9 | TGTGCCAGCAGCCTATCTGGAAACACCATATATTTT | CASSLSGNTIYF
- | TRBJ2-7 | TRBD1 | TRBV28 | TGTGCCAGCAGTAGCCTTCCCCCGGGACAGGGGGCTCGGGGCGAGCAGTACTTC | CASSSLPPGQGARGEQYF
- | TRBJ1-5 | - | TRBV2 | TGTGCCTCTAGTGGCATCGGTGGTAAACGGCCCCAGCATTTT | CASSGIGGKRPQHF
- | TRBJ1-1 | - | TRBV19 | TGTGCCAGTATTCCCAGGGTGGGCACTGAAGCTTTCTTT | CASIPRVGTEAFF
- | TRBJ2-5 | TRBD2 | TRBV2 | TGTGCCAGCAGGTTTGCGGGAGAAGAGACCCAGTACTTC | CASRFAGEETQYF
- | TRBJ2-5 | - | TRBV9 | TGTGCCAGCAGCCCGGAGGACAGCCAAGAGACCCAGTACTTC | CASSPEDSQETQYF
- | TRBJ2-7 | - | TRBV6-5 | TGTGCCAGCAGTTTGCAGGGTAGCTCCTACGAGCAGTACTTC | CASSLQGSSYEQYF
- | TRBJ2-6 | - | TRBV6-5 | TGTGCCAGCAGTTATGGGGCAAGCTCTGGGGCCAACGTCCTGACTTTC | CASSYGASSGANVLTF
once | TRBJ2-1 | - | TRBV4-1 | TGCGCCAGCAGCCAACAGCAGTGGAGCAATGAGCAGTTCTTC | CASSQQQWSNEQFF
few | TRBJ1-2 | - | TRBV5-6 | TGTGCCAGCAGCTTGGCGCAGGGATCCTATGGCTACACCTTC | CASSLAQGSYGYTF
- | TRBJ1-2 | - | TRBV10-3 | TGTGCCATCAGTGAGTCTTTAAGCGCGGATGGCTACACCTTC | CAISESLSADGYTF
- | TRBJ2-3 | TRBD2 | TRBV27 | TGTGCCAGCAGTTTATATAGCGGGAGTTCCACAGATACGCAGTATTTT | CASSLYSGSSTDTQYF
few | TRBJ1-2 | TRBD1 | TRBV4-1 | TGCGCCAGCAGCCAACCAACCCGACAGGGGACTAACTATGGCTACACCTTC | CASSQPTRQGTNYGYTF
- | TRBJ1-1 | - | TRBV7-9 | TGTGCCAGCAGCTTAAACAAAGTAGCTTTCTTT | CASSLNKVAFF
- | TRBJ2-2 | - | TRBV19 | TGTGCCAGTAGTATCTATGGAGGGACCGGGGAGCTGTTTTTT | CASSIYGGTGELFF
- | TRBJ2-2 | - | TRBV9 | TGTGCCAGCAGCGTAGCCGGGCGGGTAAACACCGGGGAGCTGTTTTTT | CASSVAGRVNTGELFF
- | TRBJ1-1 | - | TRBV5-8 | TGTGCCAGCAGCCTAGACAGCGTGAACACTGAAGCTTTCTTT | CASSLDSVNTEAFF
- | TRBJ2-1 | TRBD2 | TRBV18 | TGTGCCAGCTCACCAACCGGGACTAGCGCCTACAATGAGCAGTTCTTC | CASSPTGTSAYNEQFF
- | TRBJ2-3 | TRBD2 | TRBV5-1 | TGCGCCAGCAGCTACCTAGCGGTCACAGATACGCAGTATTTT | CASSYLAVTDTQYF
- | TRBJ2-3 | - | TRBV7-9 | TGTGCCAGCAGCCTGGGGCGACAGATACGAACTAGCACAGATACGCAGTATTTT | CASSLGRQIRTSTDTQYF
- | TRBJ2-3 | TRBD2 | TRBV28 | TGTGCCAGCAGTTTAATGGGTGGCGGGAGGACAGATACGCAGTATTTT | CASSLMGGGRTDTQYF
- | TRBJ2-7 | TRBD2 | TRBV7-3 | TGTGCCAGCAGCCCTAGCGGGGGCTACGAGCAGTACTTC | CASSPSGGYEQYF
- | TRBJ1-6 | - | TRBV14 | TGTGCCAGCAGCGCAGGAGCCGGGAGCTCCTATAATTCACCCCTCCACTTT | CASSAGAGSSYNSPLHF
- | TRBJ2-3 | - | TRBV5-4 | TGTGCCAGCAGCGACAAGGGGAAGTGGCCCACAGATACGCAGTATTTT | CASSDKGKWPTDTQYF
few | TRBJ1-1 | TRBD1 | TRBV30 | TGTGCCTGGCAACCGGGGCAGGGGGGAAACACTGAAGCTTTCTTT | CAWQPGQGGNTEAFF
- | TRBJ2-3 | - | TRBV28 | TGTGCCAGCAGTTTTATCCAGATCTTCACAGATACGCAGTATTTT | CASSFIQIFTDTQYF
- | TRBJ1-2 | TRBD1 | TRBV4-1 | TGCGCCAGCAGCCAAGCAGACAGGGGAAACTATGGCTACACCTTC | CASSQADRGNYGYTF
- | TRBJ1-1 | - | TRBV28 | TGTGCCAGCTGGGAGGGGAGAATCACTGAAGCTTTCTTT | CASWEGRITEAFF
- | TRBJ1-1 | - | TRBV19 | TGTGCCAGTAGTGCTGCGGGGGCGGGCACTGAAGCTTTCTTT | CASSAAGAGTEAFF
- | TRBJ1-4 | - | TRBV27 | TGTGCCAGCAGACCCTCGGGTTACGAAAAACTGTTTTTT | CASRPSGYEKLFF
- | TRBJ2-7 | TRBD2 | TRBV27 | TGTGCCAGCAGAAGACTAGCGCCCCGCTCCTACGAGCAGTACTTC | CASRRLAPRSYEQYF
- | TRBJ1-5 | - | TRBV4-1 | TGCGCCAGCAGCCAAGATCACTTGGTCATTAGCAATCAGCCCCAGCATTTT | CASSQDHLVISNQPQHF
once | TRBJ2-1 | - | TRBV6-5 | TGTGCCAGCACTCTGGGGGCTAGCGGAGACAATGAGCAGTTCTTC | CASTLGASGDNEQFF
- | TRBJ2-1 | TRBD2 | TRBV30 | TGTGCCTGGACCCTAGCGGGCAGAACCTACAATGAGCAGTTCTTC | CAWTLAGRTYNEQFF
few | TRBJ1-4 | - | TRBV4-1 | TGCGCCAGCAGCCACCGCCGGAGTCTTGAAAAACTGTTTTTT | CASSHRRSLEKLFF
- | TRBJ1-1 | TRBD1 | TRBV5-4 | TGTGCCAGCAGACCGGACAGGGCGAACACTGAAGCTTTCTTT | CASRPDRANTEAFF
many | TRBJ1-5 | TRBD1 | TRBV27 | TGTGCCAGCAGACGACAGGGGGAAAATCAGCCCCAGCATTTT | CASRRQGENQPQHF
- | TRBJ2-3 | TRBD2 | TRBV18 | TGTGCCAGCTCACCGGGACTAGCGGGAGTAGTGGGCACAGATACGCAGTATTTT | CASSPGLAGVVGTDTQYF
- | TRBJ2-5 | - | TRBV5-4 | TGTGCCAGCAGCTTTGGCGGCAGGGGCCCGCAAGAGACCCAGTACTTC | CASSFGGRGPQETQYF
- | TRBJ1-2 | TRBD1 | TRBV4-1 | TGCGCCAGCAGCCATAGGACAGGGGGAGAGTATGGCTACACCTTC | CASSHRTGGEYGYTF